A selection of T cell receptor beta chains follows, all from one sample in a study of identical twins. TCRdb passed the 5' RACE reads through MiXCR, listing each CDR3 protein once. The sample carries 500,000 to 550,000 distinct CDR3 sequences, about a fifth recorded once. These data were also reused for a study on yellow fever vaccine responses in identical twins.

Material for sequencing was CD4+ T cells sorted from blood. These receptors were taken from a young woman in good health. CDR3s include the opening cysteine and the closing phenylalanine or tryptophan. The D gene is left open where the match is weak. Rows give clone size only sometimes, using once, few, many, or a class for an expanded clone.

V gene	J gene	clone size	D gene	CDR3 protein	CDR3 DNA
TRBV4-2	TRBJ2-1	NA	TRBD1	CASSLLRQGLGSYNEQFF	TGTGCCAGCAGCCTACTGCGACAGGGATTAGGATCCTACAATGAGCAGTTCTTC
TRBV7-9	TRBJ2-2	NA	NA	CASSLIPGGSSPGELFF	TGTGCCAGCAGCTTAATTCCGGGCGGCTCCTCCCCCGGGGAGCTGTTTTTT
TRBV3-1	TRBJ2-1	few	TRBD2	CASKKREYNEQFF	TGTGCCAGCAAAAAGCGGGAGTACAATGAGCAGTTCTTC
TRBV10-3	TRBJ2-5	NA	NA	CAISGGPSETQYF	TGTGCCATCAGCGGGGGGCCGTCCGAGACCCAGTACTTC
TRBV7-8	TRBJ2-3	few	NA	CASSHPGFSTQYF	TGTGCCAGCAGTCACCCGGGATTTAGTACGCAGTATTTT
TRBV20-1	TRBJ2-3	NA	NA	CSARARLVDTQYF	TGCAGTGCTAGAGCAAGACTAGTCGATACGCAGTATTTT
TRBV5-6	TRBJ2-7	NA	TRBD2	CASSLSSSGTYEQYF	TGTGCCAGCAGCTTGTCGTCTAGCGGAACCTACGAGCAGTACTTC
TRBV6-5	TRBJ2-2	NA	TRBD1	CASSYGRDRRTGELFF	TGTGCCAGCAGTTACGGACGGGACAGGAGGACCGGGGAGCTGTTTTTT
TRBV20-1	TRBJ2-1	few	TRBD1	CSARETGGRSPYNEQFF	TGCAGTGCTAGAGAAACAGGGGGCCGTTCCCCTTACAATGAGCAGTTCTTC
TRBV3-1	TRBJ2-1	NA	TRBD2	CASSQDRGGRSNEQFF	TGTGCCAGCAGCCAAGATCGGGGGGGGCGGTCGAATGAGCAGTTCTTC
TRBV7-9	TRBJ2-2	few	NA	CASSSSGTINTGELFF	TGTGCCAGCAGCTCCTCCGGGACAATAAACACCGGGGAGCTGTTTTTT
TRBV24-1	TRBJ2-1	many	NA	CATSDLLGQDEQFF	TGTGCCACCAGTGATTTGCTAGGGCAGGATGAGCAGTTCTTC
TRBV11-2	TRBJ1-6	NA	TRBD1	CASSPGDRVSSPLHF	TGTGCCAGCAGCCCGGGGGACAGGGTTAGTTCACCCCTCCACTTT
TRBV5-1	TRBJ1-5	NA	NA	CASSFTGEANQPQHF	TGCGCCAGCAGCTTTACAGGTGAGGCGAATCAGCCCCAGCATTTT
TRBV10-3	TRBJ2-1	few	NA	CAINGEPYNEQFF	TGTGCCATCAATGGGGAACCTTACAATGAGCAGTTCTTC
TRBV12-3/TRBV12-4	TRBJ2-3	few	TRBD2	CASTPSGDTQYF	TGTGCCAGCACCCCTAGCGGAGATACGCAGTATTTT
TRBV5-1	TRBJ1-1	NA	NA	CASSLGYGTNEAFF	TGCGCCAGCAGCTTGGGGTACGGGACAAATGAAGCTTTCTTT
TRBV27	TRBJ1-1	once	NA	CASRDGTPKDEAFF	TGTGCCAGCAGAGACGGGACACCTAAGGACGAAGCTTTCTTT
TRBV5-1	TRBJ1-2	few	NA	CASSPGPSGYTF	TGCGCCAGCAGCCCTGGACCGTCCGGCTACACCTTC
TRBV12-3/TRBV12-4	TRBJ2-7	NA	TRBD2	CASRLAGVHEQYF	TGTGCCAGTCGACTAGCGGGAGTCCACGAGCAGTACTTC
TRBV3-1	TRBJ2-2	NA	TRBD2	CASSHSGRGGELFF	TGTGCCAGCAGCCATTCCGGGAGGGGCGGGGAGCTGTTTTTT
TRBV9	TRBJ2-1	NA	TRBD2	CASSVEGTSGSEQFF	TGTGCCAGCAGCGTAGAGGGGACTAGCGGATCTGAGCAGTTCTTC
TRBV5-5	TRBJ2-7	few	NA	CASSLTQGQREQYF	TGTGCCAGCAGCTTGACGCAGGGGCAGAGGGAGCAGTACTTC
TRBV5-6	TRBJ1-1	few	TRBD1	CASSRQGPTEAFF	TGTGCCAGCAGCCGACAGGGGCCCACTGAAGCTTTCTTT
TRBV29-1	TRBJ1-1	few	NA	CSVEPTQLNTEAFF	TGCAGCGTTGAGCCGACCCAATTGAACACTGAAGCTTTCTTT
TRBV5-1	TRBJ2-6	few	NA	CASSLMGVAGANVLTF	TGCGCCAGCAGCTTGATGGGAGTGGCTGGGGCCAACGTCCTGACTTTC
TRBV6-1	TRBJ1-6	NA	NA	CASSGGLGRNSPLHF	TGTGCCAGCAGTGGTGGACTCGGTCGTAATTCACCCCTCCACTTT
TRBV7-2	TRBJ2-5	few	NA	CASRLAWETQYF	TGTGCCAGCAGGCTAGCCTGGGAGACCCAGTACTTC
TRBV10-2	TRBJ2-7	few	NA	CASSGRDYEQYF	TGCGCCAGCAGTGGCAGGGACTACGAGCAGTACTTC
TRBV18	TRBJ2-3	NA	TRBD1	CASSSLTGGASTDTQYF	TGTGCCAGCTCATCTCTTACAGGGGGCGCAAGCACAGATACGCAGTATTTT
TRBV5-1	TRBJ2-3	many	NA	CASSLELSDTQYF	TGCGCCAGCAGCTTGGAGCTGTCGGATACGCAGTATTTT
TRBV5-1	TRBJ1-1	few	NA	CASSLGAQGVTEAFF	TGCGCCAGCAGCTTGGGAGCACAGGGCGTAACTGAAGCTTTCTTT
TRBV20-1	TRBJ2-1	few	TRBD2	CSARDPVAGNRYNEQFF	TGCAGTGCTAGAGATCCGGTAGCGGGGAATCGGTACAATGAGCAGTTCTTC
TRBV12-3/TRBV12-4	TRBJ2-7	many	TRBD2	CASRRSGTSITDEQYF	TGTGCCAGCAGGCGCTCCGGGACTAGTATAACCGACGAGCAGTACTTC
TRBV20-1	TRBJ2-1	once	TRBD2	CSASLAGVIAEQFF	TGCAGTGCTAGTCTAGCGGGAGTGATAGCCGAGCAGTTCTTC
TRBV20-1	TRBJ2-5	NA	NA	CSARHQQETQYF	TGCAGTGCTAGACACCAACAAGAGACCCAGTACTTC
TRBV3-1	TRBJ2-6	few	NA	CASSQSGSSGANVLTF	TGTGCCAGCAGCCAATCGGGCTCCTCTGGGGCCAACGTCCTGACTTTC
TRBV4-2	TRBJ2-2	few	NA	CASSQETSISHTGELFF	TGTGCCAGCAGCCAAGAAACTTCGATTAGCCACACCGGGGAGCTGTTTTTT
TRBV6-5	TRBJ1-1	NA	TRBD1	CASQGGYTEAFF	TGTGCCAGCCAGGGGGGGTATACTGAAGCTTTCTTT
TRBV3-1	TRBJ2-1	few	NA	CASSQDRGTQYNEQFF	TGTGCCAGCAGCCAAGATAGGGGGACACAGTACAATGAGCAGTTCTTC
TRBV5-1	TRBJ1-1	NA	NA	CASSFRGRKGPRGNTEAFF	TGCGCCAGCAGCTTTCGGGGCAGAAAGGGTCCAAGGGGGAACACTGAAGCTTTCTTT
TRBV11-1	TRBJ2-7	few	NA	CASSSQGSFYIEQYF	TGTGCCAGCAGCTCACAGGGAAGTTTTTATATCGAGCAGTACTTC
TRBV5-1	TRBJ2-2	NA	NA	CASSLDYRDTGELFF	TGCGCCAGCAGCTTGGATTATAGAGACACCGGGGAGCTGTTTTTT
TRBV25-1	TRBJ2-1	few	NA	CASSEWPPEGDSYNEQFF	TGTGCCAGCAGTGAATGGCCCCCCGAGGGGGACTCCTACAATGAGCAGTTCTTC
TRBV2	TRBJ2-1	NA	TRBD2	CASAPGGTYNEQFF	TGTGCCAGCGCACCGGGAGGTACATACAATGAGCAGTTCTTC
TRBV2	TRBJ2-4	few	NA	CASRDTGRGAKNIQYF	TGTGCCAGCAGAGATACAGGGAGGGGAGCCAAAAACATTCAGTACTTC
TRBV5-6	TRBJ2-4	many	NA	CASSLSGTKNIQYF	TGTGCCAGCAGCTTATCCGGGACAAAAAACATTCAGTACTTC
TRBV5-5	TRBJ2-5	NA	NA	CASSLAPTAKETQYF	TGTGCCAGCAGCTTGGCTCCCACAGCAAAAGAGACCCAGTACTTC
TRBV18	TRBJ2-2	few	NA	CASSPQQSGELFF	TGTGCCAGCTCACCACAACAATCCGGGGAGCTGTTTTTT
TRBV3-1	TRBJ1-1	NA	NA	CASSQSRVATEAFF	TGTGCCAGCAGCCAAAGTAGGGTAGCCACTGAAGCTTTCTTT
TRBV11-2	TRBJ2-1	NA	TRBD2	CASSPPIGLAGKDEQFF	TGTGCCAGCAGCCCACCAATCGGGTTAGCGGGTAAAGATGAGCAGTTCTTC
TRBV3-1	TRBJ2-1	few	NA	CASSGDLYNEQFF	TGTGCCAGCAGCGGGGATCTCTACAATGAGCAGTTCTTC